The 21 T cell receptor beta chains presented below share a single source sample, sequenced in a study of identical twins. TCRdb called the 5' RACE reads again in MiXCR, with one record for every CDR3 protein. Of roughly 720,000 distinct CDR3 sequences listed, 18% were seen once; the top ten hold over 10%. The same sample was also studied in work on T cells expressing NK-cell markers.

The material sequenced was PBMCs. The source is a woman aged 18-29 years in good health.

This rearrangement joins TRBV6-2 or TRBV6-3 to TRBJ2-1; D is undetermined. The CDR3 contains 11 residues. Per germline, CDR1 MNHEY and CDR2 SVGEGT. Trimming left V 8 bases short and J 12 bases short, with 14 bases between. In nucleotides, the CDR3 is TGTGCCAGCGCGAGACTTGTCCGGCAGTTCTTC. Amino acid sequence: CASARLVRQFF.

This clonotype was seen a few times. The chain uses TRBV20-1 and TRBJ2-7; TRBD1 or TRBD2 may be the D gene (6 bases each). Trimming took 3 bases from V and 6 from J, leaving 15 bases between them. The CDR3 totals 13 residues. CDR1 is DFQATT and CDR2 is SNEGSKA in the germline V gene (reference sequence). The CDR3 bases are TGCAGTGCTAGTTACCGGGGGCCGAGCGAGCAGTACTTC. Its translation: CSASYRGPSEQYF.

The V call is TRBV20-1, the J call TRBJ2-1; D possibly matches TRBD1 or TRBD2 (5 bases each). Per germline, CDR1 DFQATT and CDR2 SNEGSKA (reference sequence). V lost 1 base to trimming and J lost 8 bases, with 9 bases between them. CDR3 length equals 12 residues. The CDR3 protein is CSARGGTDEQFF. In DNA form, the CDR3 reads TGCAGTGCTAGAGGGGGGACCGATGAGCAGTTCTTC.

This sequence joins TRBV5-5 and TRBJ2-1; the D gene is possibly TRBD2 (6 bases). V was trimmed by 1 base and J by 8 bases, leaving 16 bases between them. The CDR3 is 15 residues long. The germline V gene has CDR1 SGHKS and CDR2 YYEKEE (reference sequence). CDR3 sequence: CASSLQRERPDEQFF. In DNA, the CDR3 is TGTGCCAGCAGCTTGCAACGGGAGAGGCCGGATGAGCAGTTCTTC.

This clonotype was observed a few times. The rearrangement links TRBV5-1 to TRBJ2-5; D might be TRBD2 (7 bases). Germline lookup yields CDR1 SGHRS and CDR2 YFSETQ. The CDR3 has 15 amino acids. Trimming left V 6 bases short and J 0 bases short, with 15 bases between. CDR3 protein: CASNRGGQYQETQYF. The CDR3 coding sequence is TGCGCCAGCAACCGCGGGGGCCAGTACCAAGAGACCCAGTACTTC.

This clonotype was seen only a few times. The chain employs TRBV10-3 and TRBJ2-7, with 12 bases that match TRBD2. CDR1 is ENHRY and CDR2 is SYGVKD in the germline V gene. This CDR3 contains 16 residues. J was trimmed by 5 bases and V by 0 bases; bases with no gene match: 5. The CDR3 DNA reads TGTGCCATCAGTGAGTCCTCGAGACTAGCGGGAGACGAGCAGTACTTC. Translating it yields CAISESSRLAGDEQYF.

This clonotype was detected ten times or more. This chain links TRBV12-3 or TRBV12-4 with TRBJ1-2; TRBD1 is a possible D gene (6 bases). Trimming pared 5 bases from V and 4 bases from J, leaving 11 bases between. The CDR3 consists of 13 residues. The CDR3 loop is CASSTDRTYGYTF. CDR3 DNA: TGTGCCAGCAGTACCGACAGGACCTATGGCTACACCTTC.

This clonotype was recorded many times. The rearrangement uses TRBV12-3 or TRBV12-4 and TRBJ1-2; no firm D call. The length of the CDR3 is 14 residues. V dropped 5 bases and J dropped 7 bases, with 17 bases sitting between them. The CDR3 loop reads CASSHTTKRTGYTF. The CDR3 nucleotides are TGTGCCAGCAGTCACACGACAAAGAGGACTGGCTACACCTTC.

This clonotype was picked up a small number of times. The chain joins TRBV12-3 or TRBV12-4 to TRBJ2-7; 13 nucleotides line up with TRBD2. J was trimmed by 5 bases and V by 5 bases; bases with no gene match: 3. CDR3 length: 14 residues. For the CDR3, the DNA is TGTGCCAGCAGTCGACTAGCGGGAGGCAACGAGCAGTACTTC. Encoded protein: CASSRLAGGNEQYF.

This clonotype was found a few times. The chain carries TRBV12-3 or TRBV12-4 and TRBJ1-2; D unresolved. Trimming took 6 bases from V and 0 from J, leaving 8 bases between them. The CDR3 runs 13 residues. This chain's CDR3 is CASSRSTNYGYTF. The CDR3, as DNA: TGTGCCAGCAGCCGCAGTACTAACTATGGCTACACCTTC.

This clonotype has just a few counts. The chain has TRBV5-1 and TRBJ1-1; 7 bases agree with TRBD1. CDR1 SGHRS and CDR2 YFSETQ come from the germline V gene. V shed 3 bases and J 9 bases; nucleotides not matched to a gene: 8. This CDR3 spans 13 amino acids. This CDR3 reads CASSSRDSTQAFF. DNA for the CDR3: TGCGCCAGCAGCTCACGGGACAGCACCCAAGCTTTCTTT.

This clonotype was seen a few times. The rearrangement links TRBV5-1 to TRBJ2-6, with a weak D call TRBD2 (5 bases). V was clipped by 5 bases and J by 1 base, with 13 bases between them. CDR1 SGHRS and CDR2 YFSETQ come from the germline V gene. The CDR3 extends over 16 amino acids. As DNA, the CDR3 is TGCGCCAGCAGTTTTGATCCGGGATCTGGGGCCAACGTCCTGACTTTC. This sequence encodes CASSFDPGSGANVLTF. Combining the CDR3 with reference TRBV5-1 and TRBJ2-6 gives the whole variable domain KAGVTQTPRYLIKTRGQQVTLSCSPISGHRSVSWYQQTPGQGLQFLFEYFSETQRNKGNFPGRFSGRQFSNSRSEMNVSTLELGDSALYLCASSFDPGSGANVLTFGAGSRLTVL.

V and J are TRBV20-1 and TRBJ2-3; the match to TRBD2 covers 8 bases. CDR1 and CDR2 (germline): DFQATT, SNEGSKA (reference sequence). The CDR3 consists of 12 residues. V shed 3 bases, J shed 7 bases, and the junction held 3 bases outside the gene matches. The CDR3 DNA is TGCAGTGCTAGCGGGGGGGCAAATACGCAGTATTTT. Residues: CSASGGANTQYF.

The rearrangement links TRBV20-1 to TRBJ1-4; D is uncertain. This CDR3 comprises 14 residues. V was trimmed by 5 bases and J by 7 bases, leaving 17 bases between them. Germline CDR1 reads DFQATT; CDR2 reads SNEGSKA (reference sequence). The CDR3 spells CSAPPHLGSEKLFF. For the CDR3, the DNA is TGCAGTGCTCCCCCCCACTTAGGGAGTGAAAAACTGTTTTTT.

CDR3 amino acids: CSANNVRGPYNEQFF. The CDR3 nucleotides are TGCAGTGCTAATAACGTCAGGGGACCGTACAATGAGCAGTTCTTC. J is TRBJ2-1 and V is TRBV20-1; possibly TRBD1 for D (6 bases). The CDR3 is made up of 15 amino acids. CDR1 is DFQATT and CDR2 is SNEGSKA in the germline V gene (reference sequence). The V gene lost 4 bases and the J gene lost 4 bases, with 17 bases spanning the gap.

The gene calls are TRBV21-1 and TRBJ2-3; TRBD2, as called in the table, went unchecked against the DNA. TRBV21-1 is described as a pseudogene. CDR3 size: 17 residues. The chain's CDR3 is CASSLKVSSGPTDTQYF. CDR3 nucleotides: TGTGCCAGCAGCCTTAAGGTCTCTAGCGGACCTACAGATACGCAGTATTTT.

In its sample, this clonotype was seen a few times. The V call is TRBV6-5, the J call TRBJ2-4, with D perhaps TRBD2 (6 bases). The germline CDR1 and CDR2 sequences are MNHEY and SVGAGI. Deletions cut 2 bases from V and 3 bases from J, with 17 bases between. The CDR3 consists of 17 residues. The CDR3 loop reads CASSYGEVWSSKNIQYF. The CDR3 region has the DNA TGTGCCAGCAGTTACGGGGAGGTATGGTCGAGCAAAAACATTCAGTACTTC.

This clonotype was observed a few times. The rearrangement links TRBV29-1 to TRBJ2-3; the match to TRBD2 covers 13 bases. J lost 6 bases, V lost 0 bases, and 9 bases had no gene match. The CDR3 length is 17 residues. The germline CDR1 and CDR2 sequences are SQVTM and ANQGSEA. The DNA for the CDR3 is TGCAGCGTTGAAGATCTGATACTAGCGGGAGGGGCGGATACGCAGTATTTT. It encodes CSVEDLILAGGADTQYF.

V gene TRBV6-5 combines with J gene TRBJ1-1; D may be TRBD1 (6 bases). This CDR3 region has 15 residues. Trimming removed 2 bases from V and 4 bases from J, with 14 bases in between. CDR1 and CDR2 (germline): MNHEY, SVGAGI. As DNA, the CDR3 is TGTGCCAGCAGTTACCAGGGGACTGGCGTCACTGAAGCTTTCTTT. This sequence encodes CASSYQGTGVTEAFF.

CDR3 amino acids: CASSTESTDTQYF. The CDR3 DNA reads as TGTGCCAGCAGTACGGAAAGCACAGATACGCAGTATTTT. This chain uses TRBV6-1 with TRBJ2-3, with unresolved D. V lost 5 bases to trimming and J lost 0 bases, with 6 bases between them. This CDR3 is built from 13 residues. Germline V CDR1 and CDR2: MNHNS, SASEGT.

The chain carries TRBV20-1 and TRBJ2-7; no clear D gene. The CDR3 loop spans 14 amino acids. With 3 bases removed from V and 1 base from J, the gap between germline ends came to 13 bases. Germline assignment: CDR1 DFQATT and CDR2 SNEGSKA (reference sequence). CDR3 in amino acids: CSASSQAVSYEQYF. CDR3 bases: TGCAGTGCTAGTTCCCAGGCCGTTTCCTACGAGCAGTACTTC.